The clone carrying this T cell receptor (beta chain) came up a few times. The data are from a study of T cells in Graves' hyperthyroidism and ophthalmopathy. CDR3 length: 15 amino acids. In germline, CDR1 is LGHDT, CDR2 YNNKEL (reference sequence). The trim removed 1 base at V and 2 bases at J, leaving 2 bases unmatched. In patients aged 18 to 65, hyperthyroidism was newly diagnosed, with duration under 2 months. TCR beta CDR3 regions were amplified from RNA. RT-PCR in the first round (using the HTBI primer set) targeted the TCR CDR3. TCRdb reanalysed the multiplex PCR reads using MiXCR and keeps one entry per CDR3 protein. This table holds a few hundred thousand distinct CDR3 sequences, about 16% found once.

Sequenced input: blood. This TCR came from a woman aged 25 to 39 with Graves' hyperthyroidism. This sequence joins TRBV3-1 and TRBJ2-1; the match to TRBD1 covers 7 bases. The CDR3 reads CASSQVDRPYNEQFF. The CDR3 nucleotides read TGTGCCAGCAGCCAAGTGGACAGGCCCTACAATGAGCAGTTCTTC.